Described below is a single T cell receptor beta chain sequence and its context. Its antigen is not known. V was pared by 4 bases and J by 6 bases, with 14 bases of the junction left unmatched. This CDR3 has 16 residues. Germline loops: CDR1 SEHNR, CDR2 FQNEAQ (reference sequence). TCRdb fed the reads into MiXCR, producing one record per CDR3 protein. The data show roughly 71,000 distinct CDR3 sequences, with roughly 60% seen just once and about 8% held by the top ten. The data originate from a study of type 1 regulatory T cells. Across the study: An in vitro protocol generated T-allo10, a Tr1-enriched, alloantigen-specific CD4 T cell product.

Graft donor-derived T-allo10 cells were described as host-alloantigen-specific, anergic, and alloantigen-specifically suppressive. The chain links TRBV7-9 to TRBJ1-1; TRBD1 matches 7 bases. The sequencing sample was made of cultured T cells, either the whole culture or a sorted T cell fraction (not recorded which). Subset denoted: Tr1-enriched cell product generated in vitro against host alloantigens. The clonotype comes from a human donor in good health. The CDR3 protein is CASSSLDVTGRAEAFF. The CDR3 coding sequence is TGTGCCAGCAGCTCCCTCGACGTGACAGGGAGGGCTGAAGCTTTCTTT.